This TCR beta chain was retrieved from a study of a mutant IDH1 vaccine in newly diagnosed glioma. Study-level background: Patients had received radiotherapy, temozolomide, or both previously, most receiving both.

Study-level findings and limits: A vaccine-induced immune response developed in roughly 93% of the patients.

Libraries were prepared by immunoSEQ multiplex PCR; TCRdb keeps only in-frame clonotypes and omits some of them. This sample has tens of thousands of clones, with approximately 80% found just once. Germline loops: CDR1 MDHEN, CDR2 SYDVKM. V lost 4 bases, J lost 0 bases, and 15 bases lay in between. The CDR3 spans 16 residues. Time point: baseline, week 1 (first vaccination visit). Treatment given: pre-vaccination baseline after standard-of-care therapy. New astrocytomas of WHO grade 3 or 4 that were IDH1-mutant and ATRX-lost were found in the donors. Sample share makes this clone hyperexpanded. Its antigen is not known.

This receptor was identified in a man aged 25-40 years with glioma. The starting material was PBMCs, obtained from a glioma patient treated with radiotherapy, temozolomide or both. The rearrangement joins TRBV28 to TRBJ1-1, with D uncertain. CDR3 region: CASSYPSAALNTEAFF. CDR3 coding DNA: TGTGCCAGCAGTTACCCCTCCGCAGCTCTGAACACTGAAGCTTTCTTT.